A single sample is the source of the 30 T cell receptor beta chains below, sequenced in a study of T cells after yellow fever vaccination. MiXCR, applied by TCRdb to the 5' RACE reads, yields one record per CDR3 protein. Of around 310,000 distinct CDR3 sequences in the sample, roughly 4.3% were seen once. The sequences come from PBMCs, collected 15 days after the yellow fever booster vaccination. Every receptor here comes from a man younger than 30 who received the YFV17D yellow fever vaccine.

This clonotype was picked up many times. This CDR3 reads CASSLVAATDTQYF. Here the CDR3 DNA reads TGTGCCAGCAGCTTAGTAGCGGCCACAGATACGCAGTATTTT. The chain couples TRBV7-6 to TRBJ2-3, with D perhaps TRBD2 (6 bases). Trimming shortened V by 1 base and J by 2 bases, and 7 bases separated the two germline ends. Germline V CDR1 and CDR2: SGHVS, FNYEAQ. CDR3 size: 14 residues.

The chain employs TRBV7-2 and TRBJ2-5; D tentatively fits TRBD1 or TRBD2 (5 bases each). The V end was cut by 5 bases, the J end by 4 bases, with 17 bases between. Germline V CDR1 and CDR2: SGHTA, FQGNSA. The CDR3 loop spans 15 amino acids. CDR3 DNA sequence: TGTGCCAGCAGCCTCTACTGGGGGTTGATAGAGACCCAGTACTTC. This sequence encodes CASSLYWGLIETQYF.

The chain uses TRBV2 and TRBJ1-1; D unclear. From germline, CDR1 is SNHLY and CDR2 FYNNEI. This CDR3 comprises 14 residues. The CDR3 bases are TGTGCTACGTCCACGGAGCGGGCTGGGGATGAAGCTTTCTTT. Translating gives CATSTERAGDEAFF.

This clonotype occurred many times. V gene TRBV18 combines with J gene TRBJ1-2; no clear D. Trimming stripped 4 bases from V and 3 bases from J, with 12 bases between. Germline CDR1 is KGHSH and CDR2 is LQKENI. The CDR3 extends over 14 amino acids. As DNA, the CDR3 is TGTGCCAGCTCACAATCCGGGGAGGACTATGGCTACACCTTC. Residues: CASSQSGEDYGYTF. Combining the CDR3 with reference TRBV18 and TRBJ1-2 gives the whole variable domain NAGVMQNPRHLVRRRGQEARLRCSPMKGHSHVYWYRQLPEEGLKFMVYLQKENIIDESGMPKERFSAEFPKEGPSILRIQQVVRGDSAAYFCASSQSGEDYGYTFGSGTRLTVV.

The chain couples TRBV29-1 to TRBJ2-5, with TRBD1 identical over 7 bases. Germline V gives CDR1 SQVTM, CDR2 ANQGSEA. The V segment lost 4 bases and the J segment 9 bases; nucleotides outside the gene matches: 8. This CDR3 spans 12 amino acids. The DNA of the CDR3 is TGCAGCGTTGGAGGGACAGATATCGCCCAGTACTTC. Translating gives CSVGGTDIAQYF.

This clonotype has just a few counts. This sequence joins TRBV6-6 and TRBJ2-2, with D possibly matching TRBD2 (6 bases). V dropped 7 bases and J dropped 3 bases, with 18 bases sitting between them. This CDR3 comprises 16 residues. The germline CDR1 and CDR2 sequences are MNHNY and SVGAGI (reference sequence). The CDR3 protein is CASIHWASEYTGELFF. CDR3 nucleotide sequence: TGTGCCAGCATCCACTGGGCTAGCGAGTACACCGGGGAGCTGTTTTTT.

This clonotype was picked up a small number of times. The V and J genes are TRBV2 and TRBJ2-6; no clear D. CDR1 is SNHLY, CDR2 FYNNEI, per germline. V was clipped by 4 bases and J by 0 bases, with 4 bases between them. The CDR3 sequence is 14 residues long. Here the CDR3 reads CASSGPSGANVLTF. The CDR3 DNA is TGTGCCAGCAGTGGGCCCTCTGGGGCCAACGTCCTGACTTTC.

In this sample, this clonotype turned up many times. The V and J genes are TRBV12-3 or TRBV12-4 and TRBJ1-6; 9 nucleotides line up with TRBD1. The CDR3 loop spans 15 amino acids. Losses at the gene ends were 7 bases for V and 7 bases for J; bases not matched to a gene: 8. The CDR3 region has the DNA TGTGCCAGCACGCACAGGGGGCTTTTGAATTCACCCCTCCACTTT. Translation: CASTHRGLLNSPLHF.

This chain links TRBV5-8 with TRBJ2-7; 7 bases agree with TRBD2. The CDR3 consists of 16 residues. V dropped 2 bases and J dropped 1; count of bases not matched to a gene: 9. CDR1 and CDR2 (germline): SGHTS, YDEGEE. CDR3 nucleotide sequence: TGTGCCAGCAGCTTCGGCCGGGAGGTCAAATCCTACGAGCAGTACTTC. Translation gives CASSFGREVKSYEQYF. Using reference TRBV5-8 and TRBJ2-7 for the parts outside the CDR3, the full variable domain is EAGVTQSPTHLIKTRGQQATLRCSPISGHTSVYWYQQALGLGLQFLLWYDEGEERNRGNFPPRFSGRQFPNYSSELNVNALELEDSALYLCASSFGREVKSYEQYFGPGTRLTVT.

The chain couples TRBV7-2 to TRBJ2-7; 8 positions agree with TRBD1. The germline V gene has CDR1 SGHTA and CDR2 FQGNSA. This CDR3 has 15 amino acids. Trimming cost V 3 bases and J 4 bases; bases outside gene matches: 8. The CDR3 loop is CASSLSTGGTYEQYF. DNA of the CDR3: TGTGCCAGCAGCTTGAGCACAGGGGGAACGTACGAGCAGTACTTC.

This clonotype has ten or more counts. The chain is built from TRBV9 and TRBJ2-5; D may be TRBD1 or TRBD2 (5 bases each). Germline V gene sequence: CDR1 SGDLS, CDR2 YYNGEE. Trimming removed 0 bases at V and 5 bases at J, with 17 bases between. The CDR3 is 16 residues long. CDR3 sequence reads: CASSVEGTALGETQYF. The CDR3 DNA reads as TGTGCCAGCAGCGTAGAGGGGACGGCCCTCGGGGAGACCCAGTACTTC.

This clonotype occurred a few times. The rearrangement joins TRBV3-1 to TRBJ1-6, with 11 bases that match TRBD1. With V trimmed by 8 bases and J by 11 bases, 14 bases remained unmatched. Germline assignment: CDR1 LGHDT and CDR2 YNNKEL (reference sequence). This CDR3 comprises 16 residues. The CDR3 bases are TGTGCCAGCGGAAGGACAGGGGGCAGTTCTTGGACACCCCTCCACTTT. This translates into CASGRTGGSSWTPLHF.

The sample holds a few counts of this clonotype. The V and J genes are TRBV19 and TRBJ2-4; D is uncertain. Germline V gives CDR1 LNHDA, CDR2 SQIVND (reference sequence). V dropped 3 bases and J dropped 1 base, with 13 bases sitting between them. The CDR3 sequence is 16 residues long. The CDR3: CASSMDGGWAKNIQYF. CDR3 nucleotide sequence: TGTGCCAGTAGTATGGATGGTGGTTGGGCCAAAAACATTCAGTACTTC.

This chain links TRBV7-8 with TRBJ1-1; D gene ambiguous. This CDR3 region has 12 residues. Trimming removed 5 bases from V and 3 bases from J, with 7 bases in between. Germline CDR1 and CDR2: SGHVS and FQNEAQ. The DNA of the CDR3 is TGTGCCAGCAGCCGGGAATACACTGAAGCTTTCTTT. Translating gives CASSREYTEAFF.

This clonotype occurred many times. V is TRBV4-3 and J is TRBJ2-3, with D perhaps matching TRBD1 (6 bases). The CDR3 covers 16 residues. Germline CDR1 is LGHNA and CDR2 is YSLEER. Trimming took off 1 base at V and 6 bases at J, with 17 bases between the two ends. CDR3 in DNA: TGCGCCAGCAGCCAAGGAGGCAGGGGTGCGTGGGATACGCAGTATTTT. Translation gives CASSQGGRGAWDTQYF.

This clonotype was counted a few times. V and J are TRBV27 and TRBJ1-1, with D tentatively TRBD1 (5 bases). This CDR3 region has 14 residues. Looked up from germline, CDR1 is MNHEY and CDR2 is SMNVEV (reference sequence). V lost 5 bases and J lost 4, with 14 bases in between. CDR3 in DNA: TGTGCCAGCAGTCCCTGGACTGGGGGCACTGAAGCTTTCTTT. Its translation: CASSPWTGGTEAFF.

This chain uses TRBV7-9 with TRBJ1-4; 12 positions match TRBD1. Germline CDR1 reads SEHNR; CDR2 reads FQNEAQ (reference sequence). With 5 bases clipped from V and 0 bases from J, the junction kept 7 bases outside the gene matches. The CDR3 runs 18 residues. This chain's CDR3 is CASSAGTGGLSTNEKLFF. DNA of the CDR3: TGTGCCAGCAGCGCCGGGACAGGGGGCCTCTCAACTAATGAAAAACTGTTTTTT. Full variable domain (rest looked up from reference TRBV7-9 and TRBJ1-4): DTGVSQNPRHKITKRGQNVTFRCDPISEHNRLYWYRQTLGQGPEFLTYFQNEAQLEKSRLLSDRFSAERPKGSFSTLEIQRTEQGDSAMYLCASSAGTGGLSTNEKLFFGSGTQLSVL.

The CDR3 sequence: CSARDRRLAGQETQYF. The CDR3 bases are TGCAGTGCTAGAGATCGCCGGCTAGCGGGGCAAGAGACCCAGTACTTC. The chain has TRBV20-1 and TRBJ2-5; 9 nucleotides match TRBD2. The CDR3 is 16 amino acids. The germline gives CDR1 DFQATT, CDR2 SNEGSKA (reference sequence). With V trimmed by 0 bases and J by 2 bases, 7 bases remained unmatched.

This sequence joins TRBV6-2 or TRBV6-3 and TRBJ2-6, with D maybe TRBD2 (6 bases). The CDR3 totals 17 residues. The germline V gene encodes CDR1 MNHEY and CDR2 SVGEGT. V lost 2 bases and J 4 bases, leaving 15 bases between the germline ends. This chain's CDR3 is CASSYLLATAGANVLTF. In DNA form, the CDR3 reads TGTGCCAGCAGTTACCTACTAGCAACGGCCGGGGCCAACGTCCTGACTTTC.

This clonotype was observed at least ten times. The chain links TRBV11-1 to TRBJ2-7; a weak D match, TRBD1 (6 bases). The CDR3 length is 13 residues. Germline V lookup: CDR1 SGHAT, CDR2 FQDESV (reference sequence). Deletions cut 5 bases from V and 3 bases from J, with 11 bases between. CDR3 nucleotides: TGTGCCAGCAGCACAGGGCTTTACTACGAGCAGTACTTC. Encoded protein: CASSTGLYYEQYF.

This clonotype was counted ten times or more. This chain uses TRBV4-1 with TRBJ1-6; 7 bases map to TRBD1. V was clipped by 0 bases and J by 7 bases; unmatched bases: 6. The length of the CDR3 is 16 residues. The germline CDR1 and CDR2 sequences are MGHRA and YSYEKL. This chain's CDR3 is CASSQDPQGGNSPLHF. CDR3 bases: TGCGCCAGCAGCCAAGATCCGCAGGGGGGGAATTCACCCCTCCACTTT.

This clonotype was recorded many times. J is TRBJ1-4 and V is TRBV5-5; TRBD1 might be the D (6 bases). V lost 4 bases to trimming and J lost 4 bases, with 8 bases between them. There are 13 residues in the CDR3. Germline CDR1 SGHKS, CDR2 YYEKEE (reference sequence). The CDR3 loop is CASSGQFNEKLFF. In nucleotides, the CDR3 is TGTGCCAGCAGCGGACAGTTTAATGAAAAACTGTTTTTT.

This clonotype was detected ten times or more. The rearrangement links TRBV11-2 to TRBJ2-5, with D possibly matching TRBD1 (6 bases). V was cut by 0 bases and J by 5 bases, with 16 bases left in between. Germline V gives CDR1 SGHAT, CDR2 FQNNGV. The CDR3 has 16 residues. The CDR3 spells CASSLDRDTSGETQYF. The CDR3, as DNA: TGTGCCAGCAGCTTAGATCGGGACACTTCTGGGGAGACCCAGTACTTC.

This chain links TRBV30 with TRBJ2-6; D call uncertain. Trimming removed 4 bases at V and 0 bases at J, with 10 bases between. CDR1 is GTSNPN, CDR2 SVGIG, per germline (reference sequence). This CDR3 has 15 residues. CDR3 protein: CAWTQLVSGANVLTF. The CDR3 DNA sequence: TGTGCCTGGACCCAGTTAGTCTCTGGGGCCAACGTCCTGACTTTC.

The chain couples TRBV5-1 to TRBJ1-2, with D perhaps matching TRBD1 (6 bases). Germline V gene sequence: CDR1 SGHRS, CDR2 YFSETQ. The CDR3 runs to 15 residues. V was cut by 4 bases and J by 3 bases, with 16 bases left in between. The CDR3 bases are TGCGCCAGCAGCCTTAGTGGGGGGGCCTACTATGGCTACACCTTC. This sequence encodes CASSLSGGAYYGYTF.

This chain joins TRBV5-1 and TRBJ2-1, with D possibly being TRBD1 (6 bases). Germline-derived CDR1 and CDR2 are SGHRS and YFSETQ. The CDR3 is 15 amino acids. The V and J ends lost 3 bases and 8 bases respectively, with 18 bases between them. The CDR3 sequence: CASSSGGGIVDEQFF. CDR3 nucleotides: TGCGCCAGCAGCTCCGGTGGGGGCATCGTCGATGAGCAGTTCTTC. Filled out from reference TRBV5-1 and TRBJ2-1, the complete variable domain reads KAGVTQTPRYLIKTRGQQVTLSCSPISGHRSVSWYQQTPGQGLQFLFEYFSETQRNKGNFPGRFSGRQFSNSRSEMNVSTLELGDSALYLCASSSGGGIVDEQFFGPGTRLTVL.

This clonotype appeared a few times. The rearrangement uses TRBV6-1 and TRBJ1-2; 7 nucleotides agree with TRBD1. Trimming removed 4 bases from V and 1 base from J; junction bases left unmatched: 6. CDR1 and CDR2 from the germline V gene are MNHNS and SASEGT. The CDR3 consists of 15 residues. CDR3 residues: CASSGQDRFNYGYTF. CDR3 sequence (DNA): TGTGCCAGCAGTGGCCAGGACAGGTTTAACTATGGCTACACCTTC.

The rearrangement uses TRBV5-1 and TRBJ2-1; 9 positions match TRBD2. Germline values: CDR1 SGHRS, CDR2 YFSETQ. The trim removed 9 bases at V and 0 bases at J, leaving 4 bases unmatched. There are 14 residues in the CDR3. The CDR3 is CATAAGGSYNEQFF. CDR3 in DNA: TGCGCCACCGCAGCGGGGGGCTCCTACAATGAGCAGTTCTTC.

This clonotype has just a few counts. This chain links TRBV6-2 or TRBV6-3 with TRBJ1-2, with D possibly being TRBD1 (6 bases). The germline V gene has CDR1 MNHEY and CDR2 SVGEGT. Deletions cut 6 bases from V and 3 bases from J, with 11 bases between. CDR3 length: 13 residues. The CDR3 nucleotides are TGTGCCAGCAGACAGGACAGCGACTATGGCTACACCTTC. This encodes CASRQDSDYGYTF.

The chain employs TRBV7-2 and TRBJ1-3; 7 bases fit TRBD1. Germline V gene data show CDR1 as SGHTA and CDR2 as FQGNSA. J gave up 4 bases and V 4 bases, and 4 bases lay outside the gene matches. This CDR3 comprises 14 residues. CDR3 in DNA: TGTGCCAGCAGCTACGGGACAGTCGGAAACACCATATATTTT. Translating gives CASSYGTVGNTIYF.